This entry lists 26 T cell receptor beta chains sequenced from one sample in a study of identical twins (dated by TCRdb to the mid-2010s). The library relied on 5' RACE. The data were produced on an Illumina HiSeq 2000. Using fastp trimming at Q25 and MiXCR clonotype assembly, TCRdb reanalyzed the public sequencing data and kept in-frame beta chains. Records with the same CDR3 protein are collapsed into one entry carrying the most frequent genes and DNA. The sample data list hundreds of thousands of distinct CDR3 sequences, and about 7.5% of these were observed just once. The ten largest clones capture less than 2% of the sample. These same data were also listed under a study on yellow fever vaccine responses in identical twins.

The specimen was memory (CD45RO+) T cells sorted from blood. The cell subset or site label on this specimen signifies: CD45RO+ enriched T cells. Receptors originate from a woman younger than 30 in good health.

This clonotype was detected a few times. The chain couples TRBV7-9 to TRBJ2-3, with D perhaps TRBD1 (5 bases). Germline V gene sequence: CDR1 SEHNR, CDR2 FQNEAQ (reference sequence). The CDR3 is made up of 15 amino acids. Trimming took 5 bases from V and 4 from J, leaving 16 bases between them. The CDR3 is CASSPQGGTADTQYF. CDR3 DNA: TGTGCCAGCAGCCCTCAGGGTGGAACGGCAGATACGCAGTATTTT. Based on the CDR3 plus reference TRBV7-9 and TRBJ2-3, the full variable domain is DTGVSQNPRHKITKRGQNVTFRCDPISEHNRLYWYRQTLGQGPEFLTYFQNEAQLEKSRLLSDRFSAERPKGSFSTLEIQRTEQGDSAMYLCASSPQGGTADTQYFGPGTRLTVL.

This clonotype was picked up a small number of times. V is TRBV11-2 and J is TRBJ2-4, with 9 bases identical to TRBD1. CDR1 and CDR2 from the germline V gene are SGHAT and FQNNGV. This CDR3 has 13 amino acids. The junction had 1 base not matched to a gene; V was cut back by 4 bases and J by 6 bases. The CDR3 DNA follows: TGTGCCAGCAGCTGGACAGGGGCAAACATTCAGTACTTC. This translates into CASSWTGANIQYF. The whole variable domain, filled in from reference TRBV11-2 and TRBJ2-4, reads EAGVAQSPRYKIIEKRQSVAFWCNPISGHATLYWYQQILGQGPKLLIQFQNNGVVDDSQLPKDRFSAERLKGVDSTLKIQPAKLEDSAVYLCASSWTGANIQYFGAGTRLSVL.

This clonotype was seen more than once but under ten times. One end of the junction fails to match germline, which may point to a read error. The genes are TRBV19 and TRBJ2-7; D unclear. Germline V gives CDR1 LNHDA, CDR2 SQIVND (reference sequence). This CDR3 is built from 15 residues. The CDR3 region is CARSNAAPFSYEQYF. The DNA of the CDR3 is TGTGCCAGAAGTAACGCAGCGCCCTTTTCCTACGAGCAGTACTTC.

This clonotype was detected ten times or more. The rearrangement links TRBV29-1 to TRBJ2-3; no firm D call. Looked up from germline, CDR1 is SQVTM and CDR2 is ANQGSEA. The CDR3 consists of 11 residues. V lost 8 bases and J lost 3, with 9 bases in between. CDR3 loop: CSLRRTDTQYF. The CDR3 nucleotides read TGCAGCTTAAGAAGAACAGATACGCAGTATTTT.

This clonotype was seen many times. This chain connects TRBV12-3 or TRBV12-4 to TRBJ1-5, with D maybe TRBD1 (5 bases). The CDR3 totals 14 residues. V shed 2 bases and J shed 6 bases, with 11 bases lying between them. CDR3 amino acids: CASSLRGSRQPQHF. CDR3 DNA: TGTGCCAGCAGTTTACGGGGGAGTCGTCAGCCCCAGCATTTT.

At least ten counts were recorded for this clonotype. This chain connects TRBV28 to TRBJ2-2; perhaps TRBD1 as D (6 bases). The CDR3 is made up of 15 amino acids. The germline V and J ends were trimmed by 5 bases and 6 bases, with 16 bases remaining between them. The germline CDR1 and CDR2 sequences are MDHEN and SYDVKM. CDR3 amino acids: CASSTITGIPGELFF. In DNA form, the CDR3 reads TGTGCCAGCAGTACCATAACAGGGATCCCCGGGGAGCTGTTTTTT.

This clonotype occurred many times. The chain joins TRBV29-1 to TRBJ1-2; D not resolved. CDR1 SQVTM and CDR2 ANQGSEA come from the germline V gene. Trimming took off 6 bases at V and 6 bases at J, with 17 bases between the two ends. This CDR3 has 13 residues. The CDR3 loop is CSVGSGLGDGYTF. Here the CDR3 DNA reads TGCAGCGTCGGGTCGGGGTTAGGTGATGGCTACACCTTC.

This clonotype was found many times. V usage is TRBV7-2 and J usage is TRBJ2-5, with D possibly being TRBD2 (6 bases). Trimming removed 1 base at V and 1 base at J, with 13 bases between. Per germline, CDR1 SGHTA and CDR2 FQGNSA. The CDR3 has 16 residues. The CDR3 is CASSLGGLLLQETQYF. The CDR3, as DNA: TGTGCCAGCAGCTTAGGGGGACTCCTACTCCAAGAGACCCAGTACTTC.

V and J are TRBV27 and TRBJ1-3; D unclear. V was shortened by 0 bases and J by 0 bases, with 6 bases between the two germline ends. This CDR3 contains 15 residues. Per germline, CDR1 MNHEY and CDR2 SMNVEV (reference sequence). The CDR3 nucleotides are TGTGCCAGCAGTTTATCTGGCAGCTCTGGAAACACCATATATTTT. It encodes CASSLSGSSGNTIYF.

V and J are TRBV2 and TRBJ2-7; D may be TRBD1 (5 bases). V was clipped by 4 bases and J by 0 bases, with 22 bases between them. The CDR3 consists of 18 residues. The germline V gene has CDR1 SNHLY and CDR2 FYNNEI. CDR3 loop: CASSVGRGATRLSYEQYF. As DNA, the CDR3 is TGTGCCAGCAGTGTGGGTAGGGGCGCGACGCGCCTCTCCTACGAGCAGTACTTC.

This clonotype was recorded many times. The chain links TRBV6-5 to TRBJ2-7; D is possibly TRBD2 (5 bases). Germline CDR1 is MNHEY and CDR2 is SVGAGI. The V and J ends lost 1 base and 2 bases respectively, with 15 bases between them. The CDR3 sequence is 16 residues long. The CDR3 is CASSYYRTLLAYEQYF. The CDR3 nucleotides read TGTGCCAGCAGTTACTATCGGACCCTACTAGCCTACGAGCAGTACTTC.

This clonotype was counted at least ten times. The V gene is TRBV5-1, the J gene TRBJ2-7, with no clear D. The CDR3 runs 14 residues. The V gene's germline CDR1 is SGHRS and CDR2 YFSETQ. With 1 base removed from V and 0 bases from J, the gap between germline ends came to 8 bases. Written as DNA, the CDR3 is TGCGCCAGCAGCTTGTTTGGAGTCTCCTACGAGCAGTACTTC. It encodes CASSLFGVSYEQYF.

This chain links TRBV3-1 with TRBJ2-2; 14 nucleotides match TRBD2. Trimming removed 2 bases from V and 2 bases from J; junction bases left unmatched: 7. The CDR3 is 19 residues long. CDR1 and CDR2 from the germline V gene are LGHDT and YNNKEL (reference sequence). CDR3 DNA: TGTGCCAGCAGCCAACGTGGACTAGCGGGGGGCCCTAACACCGGGGAGCTGTTTTTT. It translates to CASSQRGLAGGPNTGELFF.

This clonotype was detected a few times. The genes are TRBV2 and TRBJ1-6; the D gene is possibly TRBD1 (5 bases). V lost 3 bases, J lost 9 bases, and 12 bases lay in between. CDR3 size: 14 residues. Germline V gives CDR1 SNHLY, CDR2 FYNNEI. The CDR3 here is CASSENRMVSPLHF. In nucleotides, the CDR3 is TGTGCCAGCAGTGAGAACAGGATGGTTTCACCCCTCCACTTT.

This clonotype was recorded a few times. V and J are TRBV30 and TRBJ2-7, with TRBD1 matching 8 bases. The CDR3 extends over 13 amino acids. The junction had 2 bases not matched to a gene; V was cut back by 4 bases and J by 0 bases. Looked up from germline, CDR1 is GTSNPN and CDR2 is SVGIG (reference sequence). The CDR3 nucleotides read TGTGCCTGGACGGGACAGGCCTCCTACGAGCAGTACTTC. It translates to CAWTGQASYEQYF.

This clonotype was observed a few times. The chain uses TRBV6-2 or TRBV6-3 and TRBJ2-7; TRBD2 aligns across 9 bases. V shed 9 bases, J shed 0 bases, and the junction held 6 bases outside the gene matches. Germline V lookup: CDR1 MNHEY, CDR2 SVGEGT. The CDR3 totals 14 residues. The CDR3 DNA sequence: TGTGCCAGTCAACCGGGACTAGCCTCCTACGAGCAGTACTTC. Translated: CASQPGLASYEQYF.

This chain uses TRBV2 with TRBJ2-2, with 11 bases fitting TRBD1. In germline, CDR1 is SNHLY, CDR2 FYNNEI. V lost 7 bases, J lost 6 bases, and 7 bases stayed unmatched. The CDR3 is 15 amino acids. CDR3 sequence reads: CASTPRTGGPGELFF. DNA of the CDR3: TGTGCCAGCACGCCGAGGACAGGGGGCCCCGGGGAGCTGTTTTTT.

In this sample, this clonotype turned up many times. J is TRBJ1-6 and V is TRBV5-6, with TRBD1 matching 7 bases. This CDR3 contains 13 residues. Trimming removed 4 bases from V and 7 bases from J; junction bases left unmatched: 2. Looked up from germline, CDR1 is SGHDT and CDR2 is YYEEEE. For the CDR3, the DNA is TGTGCCAGCAGCCTGGGACAGAATTCACCCCTCCACTTT. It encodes CASSLGQNSPLHF.

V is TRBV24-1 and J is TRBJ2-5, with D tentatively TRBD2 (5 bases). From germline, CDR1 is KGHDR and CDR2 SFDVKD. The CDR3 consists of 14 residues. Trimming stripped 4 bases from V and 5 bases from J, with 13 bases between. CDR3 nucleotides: TGTGCCACCAGTGAGGCGAGGGTTGGGGAGACCCAGTACTTC. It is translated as CATSEARVGETQYF.

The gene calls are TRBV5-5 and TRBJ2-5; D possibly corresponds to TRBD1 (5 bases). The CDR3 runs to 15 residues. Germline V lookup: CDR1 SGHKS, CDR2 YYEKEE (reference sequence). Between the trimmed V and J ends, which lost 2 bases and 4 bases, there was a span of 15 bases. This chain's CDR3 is CASSFDPQGGETQYF. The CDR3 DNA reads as TGTGCCAGCAGCTTCGACCCCCAGGGCGGAGAGACCCAGTACTTC.

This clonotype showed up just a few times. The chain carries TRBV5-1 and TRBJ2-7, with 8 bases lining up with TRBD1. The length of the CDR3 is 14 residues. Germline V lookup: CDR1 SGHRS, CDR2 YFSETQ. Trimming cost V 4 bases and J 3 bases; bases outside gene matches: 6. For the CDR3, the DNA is TGCGCCAGCAGCGCTGGACAGGGAGGCTACGAGCAGTACTTC. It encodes CASSAGQGGYEQYF.

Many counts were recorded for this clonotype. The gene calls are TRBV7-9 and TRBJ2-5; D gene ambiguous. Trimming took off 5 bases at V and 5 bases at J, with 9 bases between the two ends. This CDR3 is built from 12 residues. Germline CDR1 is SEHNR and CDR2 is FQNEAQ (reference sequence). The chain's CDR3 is CASSPKSETQYF. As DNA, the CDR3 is TGTGCCAGCAGCCCGAAGTCGGAGACCCAGTACTTC.

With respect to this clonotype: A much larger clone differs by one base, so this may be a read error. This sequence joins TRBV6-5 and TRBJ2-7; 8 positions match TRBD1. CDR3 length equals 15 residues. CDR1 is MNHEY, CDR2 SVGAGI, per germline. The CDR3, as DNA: TGTCCCAGCAGTTATCACAGGGGGAGCTCCTACGAGCAGTACTTC. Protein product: CPSSYHRGSSYEQYF.

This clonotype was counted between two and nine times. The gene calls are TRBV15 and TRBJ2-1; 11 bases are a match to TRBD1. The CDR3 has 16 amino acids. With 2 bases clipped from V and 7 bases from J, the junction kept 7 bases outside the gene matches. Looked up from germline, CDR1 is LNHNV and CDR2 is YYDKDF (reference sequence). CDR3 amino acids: CATSRKGQGARNEQFF. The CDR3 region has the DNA TGTGCCACCAGCAGAAAAGGACAGGGGGCGAGGAATGAGCAGTTCTTC.

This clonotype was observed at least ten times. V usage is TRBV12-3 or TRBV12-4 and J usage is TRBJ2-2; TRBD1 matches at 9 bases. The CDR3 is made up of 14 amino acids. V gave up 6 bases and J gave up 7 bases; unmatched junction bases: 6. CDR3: CASRPGQGYGELFF. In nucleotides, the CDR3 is TGTGCCAGCAGACCGGGACAGGGTTACGGGGAGCTGTTTTTT.

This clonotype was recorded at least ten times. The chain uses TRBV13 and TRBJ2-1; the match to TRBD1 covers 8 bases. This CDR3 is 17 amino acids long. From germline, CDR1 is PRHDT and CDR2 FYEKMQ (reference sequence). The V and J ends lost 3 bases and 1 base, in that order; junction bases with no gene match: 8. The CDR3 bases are TGTGCCAGCAGCTTTGACAGGGGTTTAGGGTCCTACAATGAGCAGTTCTTC. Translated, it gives CASSFDRGLGSYNEQFF.